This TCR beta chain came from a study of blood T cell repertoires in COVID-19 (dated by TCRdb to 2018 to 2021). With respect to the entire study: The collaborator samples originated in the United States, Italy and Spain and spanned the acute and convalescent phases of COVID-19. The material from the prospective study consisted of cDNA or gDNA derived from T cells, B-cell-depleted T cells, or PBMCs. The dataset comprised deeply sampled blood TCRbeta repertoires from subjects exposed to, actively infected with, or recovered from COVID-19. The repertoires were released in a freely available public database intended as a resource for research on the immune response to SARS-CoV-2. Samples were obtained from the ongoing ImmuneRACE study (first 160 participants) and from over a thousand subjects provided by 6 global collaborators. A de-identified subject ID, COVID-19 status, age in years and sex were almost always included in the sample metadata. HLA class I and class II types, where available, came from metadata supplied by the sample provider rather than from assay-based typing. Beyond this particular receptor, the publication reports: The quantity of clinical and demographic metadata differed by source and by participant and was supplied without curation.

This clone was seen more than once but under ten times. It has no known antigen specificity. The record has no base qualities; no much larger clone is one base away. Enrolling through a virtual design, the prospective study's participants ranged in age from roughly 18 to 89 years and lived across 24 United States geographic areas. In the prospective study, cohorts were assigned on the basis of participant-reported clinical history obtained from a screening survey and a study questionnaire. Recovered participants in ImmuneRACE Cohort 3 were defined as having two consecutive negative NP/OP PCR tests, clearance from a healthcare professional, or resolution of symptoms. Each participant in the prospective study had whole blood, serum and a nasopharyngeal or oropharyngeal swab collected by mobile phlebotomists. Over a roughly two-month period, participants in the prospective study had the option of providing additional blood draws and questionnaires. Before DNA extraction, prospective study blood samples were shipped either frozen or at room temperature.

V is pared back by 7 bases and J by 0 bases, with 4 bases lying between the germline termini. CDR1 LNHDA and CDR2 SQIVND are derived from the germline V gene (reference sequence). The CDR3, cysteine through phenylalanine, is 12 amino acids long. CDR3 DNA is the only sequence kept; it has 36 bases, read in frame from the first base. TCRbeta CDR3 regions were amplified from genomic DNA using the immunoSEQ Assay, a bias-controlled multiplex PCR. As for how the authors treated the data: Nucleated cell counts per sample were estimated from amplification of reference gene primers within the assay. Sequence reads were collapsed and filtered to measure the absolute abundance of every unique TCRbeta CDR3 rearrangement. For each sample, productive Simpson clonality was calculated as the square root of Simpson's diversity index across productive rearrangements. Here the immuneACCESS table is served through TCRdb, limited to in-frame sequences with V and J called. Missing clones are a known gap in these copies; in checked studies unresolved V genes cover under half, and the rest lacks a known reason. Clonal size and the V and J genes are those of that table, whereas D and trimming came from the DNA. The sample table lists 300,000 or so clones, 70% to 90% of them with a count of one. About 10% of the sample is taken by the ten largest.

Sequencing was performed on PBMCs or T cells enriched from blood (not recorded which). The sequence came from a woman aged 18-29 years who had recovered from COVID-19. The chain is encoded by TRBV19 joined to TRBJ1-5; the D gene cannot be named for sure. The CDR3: CASTYSNQPQHF. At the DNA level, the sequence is TGTGCCAGTACTTATAGCAATCAGCCCCAGCATTTT.